These 2 T cell receptor beta chains originate from one sample sequenced in a study of shared clonotypes between healthy human individuals. Sequenced by immunoSEQ multiplex PCR; TCRdb stores in-frame clones only, minus some. The sample contains about 2.1 million clones, over 85% of which appear only once. CD45RO-negative, CCR7-positively selected cells formed the naive CD8 fraction, excluding terminally differentiated effector memory CD45RA+ cells. The sequencing sample was made of naive CD8+ T cells from PBMCs. These receptors all stem from a man aged 18 to 29 in good health. Some clones in this sample may be carry-over from other donors' samples.

The chain couples TRBV11-3 to TRBJ2-7, with D hard to call. Germline-derived CDR1 and CDR2 are SGHNT and YENEEA. This CDR3 has 12 amino acids. With 4 bases removed from V and 6 bases from J, the gap between germline ends came to 10 bases. The chain's CDR3 is CASSSPLGEQYF. The CDR3 DNA reads as TGTGCCAGCAGCTCCCCCCTAGGCGAGCAGTACTTC.

The gene calls are TRBV11-2 and TRBJ2-7; 14 bases map to TRBD2. Germline assignment: CDR1 SGHAT and CDR2 FQNNGV. This CDR3 contains 14 residues. V trimming: 8 bases; J trimming: 6 bases; junction bases outside the gene matches: 6. CDR3 coding DNA: TGTGCCAGCTGCCCGGGACTAGCGGGAGCCGAGCAGTACTTC. Translation gives CASCPGLAGAEQYF.